Below, 13 T cell receptor beta chains from the same sample are listed, as sequenced in a study of neurological immune-mediated disorders. TCRdb fed the 5' RACE reads into MiXCR, producing one record per CDR3 protein. This table has some 61,000 distinct CDR3 sequences, about 4% appearing once. Sequencing used PBMCs. The receptors stem from a man aged 25 to 45 with multiple sclerosis.

V usage is TRBV7-9 and J usage is TRBJ1-2, with D unclear. The CDR3 contains 13 residues. Germline assignment: CDR1 SEHNR and CDR2 FQNEAQ (reference sequence). The ends were cut back, 5 bases at V and 3 bases at J, with 10 bases in the middle. CDR3 bases: TGTGCCAGCAGCGCCGACGGATACTATGGCTACACCTTC. It codes for CASSADGYYGYTF.

This clonotype showed up many times. The chain joins TRBV5-6 to TRBJ2-1; 7 positions match TRBD2. Germline assignment: CDR1 SGHDT and CDR2 YYEEEE. This CDR3 comprises 13 residues. With 6 bases clipped from V and 4 bases from J, the junction kept 4 bases outside the gene matches. The CDR3 here is CASKAGVYNEQFF. CDR3 nucleotides: TGTGCCAGCAAGGCGGGGGTATACAATGAGCAGTTCTTC. Drawing the rest from reference TRBV5-6 and TRBJ2-1, the complete variable domain is DAGVTQSPTHLIKTRGQQVTLRCSPKSGHDTVSWYQQALGQGPQFIFQYYEEEERQRGNFPDRFSGHQFPNYSSELNVNALLLGDSALYLCASKAGVYNEQFFGPGTRLTVL.

This clonotype was seen many times. The V gene is TRBV27, the J gene TRBJ1-1; a weak D match, TRBD1 (5 bases). This CDR3 spans 15 amino acids. V was pared by 5 bases and J by 1 base, with 14 bases between. The germline CDR1 and CDR2 sequences are MNHEY and SMNVEV (reference sequence). The CDR3 reads CASSIRLDRNTEAFF. The CDR3 DNA reads TGTGCCAGCAGTATAAGGCTCGACAGGAACACTGAAGCTTTCTTT.

This clonotype was observed many times. This chain uses TRBV7-6 with TRBJ1-1; D perhaps matches TRBD1 (6 bases). The CDR3 has 15 residues. Looked up from germline, CDR1 is SGHVS and CDR2 is FNYEAQ. Trimming pared 1 base from V and 1 base from J, leaving 10 bases between. The CDR3 sequence: CASSLEARGNTEAFF. In DNA, the CDR3 is TGTGCCAGCAGCTTAGAGGCCAGGGGGAACACTGAAGCTTTCTTT. Together with reference TRBV7-6 and TRBJ1-1, the CDR3 gives the full variable domain: GAGVSQSPRYKVTKRGQDVALRCDPISGHVSLYWYRQALGQGPEFLTYFNYEAQQDKSGLPNDRFSAERPEGSISTLTIQRTEQRDSAMYRCASSLEARGNTEAFFGQGTRLTVV.

This clonotype appeared many times. The rearrangement links TRBV5-6 to TRBJ2-7, with D perhaps TRBD1 (7 bases). The CDR3 covers 12 residues. Per germline, CDR1 SGHDT and CDR2 YYEEEE. Trimming took 5 bases from V and 4 from J, leaving 10 bases between them. CDR3 bases: TGTGCCAGCAGGGAGGGGGCTTACGAGCAGTACTTC. Translation gives CASREGAYEQYF.

This clonotype was counted at least ten times. This rearrangement joins TRBV4-1 to TRBJ2-7; D might be TRBD1 (6 bases). The germline V gene has CDR1 MGHRA and CDR2 YSYEKL. The CDR3 runs 17 residues. The V and J ends lost 1 base and 1 base respectively, with 17 bases between them. As DNA, the CDR3 is TGCGCCAGCAGCCAAGTCCACAGGGTCGGTGGGTCCTACGAGCAGTACTTC. It codes for CASSQVHRVGGSYEQYF.

V and J are TRBV12-3 or TRBV12-4 and TRBJ1-1, with D unclear. Trimming removed 5 bases from V and 7 bases from J, with 11 bases in between. The CDR3 contains 12 residues. CDR3 region: CASSTRQNEAFF. The DNA of the CDR3 is TGTGCCAGCAGTACCAGACAAAATGAAGCTTTCTTT.

This clonotype has a count of ten or more. This chain connects TRBV4-1 to TRBJ2-2; weak D call: TRBD1 (6 bases). The CDR3 loop spans 17 amino acids. V lost 1 base and J 6 bases, leaving 18 bases between the germline ends. Germline loops: CDR1 MGHRA, CDR2 YSYEKL. The CDR3 DNA follows: TGCGCCAGCAGCCAAGGATTGAACATAGGGGGAGCCGGGGAGCTGTTTTTT. This translates into CASSQGLNIGGAGELFF.

This clonotype was seen ten or more times. The chain employs TRBV20-1 and TRBJ2-5; 11 bases agree with TRBD1. The CDR3 is 14 residues long. From germline, CDR1 is DFQATT and CDR2 SNEGSKA (reference sequence). The V segment lost 3 bases and the J segment 2 bases; nucleotides outside the gene matches: 2. In DNA, the CDR3 is TGCAGTGCTAGGGACAGGGGGCAACAAGAGACCCAGTACTTC. Its protein product is CSARDRGQQETQYF.

At least ten counts were recorded for this clonotype. The J gene is TRBJ1-3, the V gene TRBV10-3; 7 bases line up with TRBD1. Germline V lookup: CDR1 ENHRY, CDR2 SYGVKD. The CDR3 has 17 residues. The V and J ends lost 2 bases and 3 bases, in that order; junction bases with no gene match: 10. The CDR3, as DNA: TGTGCCATCAGTGAGACCGGGACAGCCTTCTATGGAAACACCATATATTTT. It is translated as CAISETGTAFYGNTIYF.

This clonotype was detected ten times or more. The chain employs TRBV5-1 and TRBJ1-1; D gene ambiguous. V lost 0 bases, J lost 0 bases, and 6 bases lay in between. CDR1 is SGHRS and CDR2 is YFSETQ in the germline V gene. There are 14 residues in the CDR3. The CDR3 loop reads CASSLESVNTEAFF. The CDR3 DNA reads TGCGCCAGCAGCTTGGAATCGGTGAACACTGAAGCTTTCTTT.

At least ten counts were recorded for this clonotype. CDR3 DNA: TGCGCCAGCAGCTTGGCCAGTGGGGAGCGGCACAATGAGCAGTTCTTC. As protein: CASSLASGERHNEQFF. The chain has TRBV5-1 and TRBJ2-1; D is perhaps TRBD2 (5 bases). The V end lost 0 bases, the J end lost 5 bases, and 15 bases lay between the germline ends. This CDR3 spans 16 amino acids. CDR1 and CDR2 from the germline V gene are SGHRS and YFSETQ.

The table lists this clonotype with many counts. The V and J genes are TRBV7-9 and TRBJ2-7, with D unresolved. The CDR3 sequence is 12 residues long. Germline assignment: CDR1 SEHNR and CDR2 FQNEAQ (reference sequence). The V end was cut by 1 base, the J end by 6 bases, with 7 bases between. The CDR3 loop reads CASSLEGREQYF. DNA of the CDR3: TGTGCCAGCAGCTTAGAAGGGCGCGAGCAGTACTTC.